This T cell receptor (beta chain) emerged from a study of post-analysis software for immune sequencing data. Germline V CDR1 and CDR2: SNHLY, FYNNEI. The CDR3 runs 14 residues. General study findings and limits: Elevated frequency relative to controls characterized roughly 5 TRBV segments in patients, TRBV5-6, TRBV5-1 and TRBV20-1 among them.

This clonotype was seen more than once but under ten times. Its antigen is not identified. Every TCR beta cDNA library bore unique molecular identifiers. TCRdb independently ran MiXCR on the PCR reads; one entry per CDR3 protein. The sample has 700,000 to 900,000 distinct CDR3 sequences; 46% are singletons. The sequenced material came from blood. The rearrangement links TRBV2 to TRBJ2-4; D is possibly TRBD2 (5 bases). The J call may be mistaken, given a closer DNA end match to TRBJ2-5. This clonotype was obtained from a girl aged 10 to 17 with multiple sclerosis. CDR3 region: CASSEGQRRETQYF. The CDR3 DNA reads TGTGCCAGCAGTGAAGGCCAGCGGCGGGAGACCCAGTACTTC.